Listed below are T cell receptor beta chains from one sample, sequenced in a study of T cell responses to AZD1222 COVID-19 vaccine. Clones were read by immunoSEQ multiplex PCR, and TCRdb kept only the in-frame ones, dropping some. The table has roughly 150,000 clones, less than 95% seen once. Sequences were derived from peripheral blood, sampled 28 days after the second AZD1222 dose. Receptor source: an adult who received the AZD1222 COVID-19 vaccine. Both conserved end residues are part of each CDR3. D genes are given only for firm matches. Some rows have no size entry. The others give once, few or many, or a class for an expanded clone.

CDR3nt: TGTGCCAGTAGTATCGGTAGGCCTACGGACAATCAGCCCCAGCATTTT
CDR3aa: CASSIGRPTDNQPQHF
j_gene: TRBJ1-5
abundance: NA
v_gene: TRBV19
d_gene: NA

CDR3nt: TGTGCCAGCAGCTTGCTACAGGGGGTAGAGACCCAGTACTTC
CDR3aa: CASSLLQGVETQYF
j_gene: TRBJ2-5
abundance: NA
v_gene: TRBV5-6
d_gene: TRBD1

CDR3nt: TGTGCCAGCAGCCTAGGGCTGGGACGGGATTCACCCCTCCACTTT
CDR3aa: CASSLGLGRDSPLHF
j_gene: TRBJ1-6
abundance: NA
v_gene: TRBV7-2
d_gene: NA

CDR3nt: TGTGCCAGCAAGGCGAGCGGGGGGTTAAATTCGGAGACCCAGTACTTC
CDR3aa: CASKASGGLNSETQYF
j_gene: TRBJ2-5
abundance: once
v_gene: TRBV28
d_gene: TRBD2

CDR3nt: TGTGCCAGCCCCCTGAGAGTAGGAACCAAAAACATTCAGTACTTC
CDR3aa: CASPLRVGTKNIQYF
j_gene: TRBJ2-4
abundance: NA
v_gene: TRBV19
d_gene: NA

CDR3nt: TGTGCCAGCAGTTTACTCGGGGACGTCTACACCTTC
CDR3aa: CASSLLGDVYTF
j_gene: TRBJ1-2
abundance: NA
v_gene: TRBV27
d_gene: NA

CDR3nt: TGTGCCATCAGTGAGTCATCAGGGGCCTTGAAGGGCTACACCTTC
CDR3aa: CAISESSGALKGYTF
j_gene: TRBJ1-2
abundance: once
v_gene: TRBV10-3
d_gene: NA

CDR3nt: TGTGCCTGGACCTCTAGCGGGGGATACACAGATACGCAGTATTTT
CDR3aa: CAWTSSGGYTDTQYF
j_gene: TRBJ2-3
abundance: NA
v_gene: TRBV30
d_gene: TRBD2

CDR3nt: TGTGCCAGCAGGGTACAGTTGACTAATGAAAAACTGTTTTTT
CDR3aa: CASRVQLTNEKLFF
j_gene: TRBJ1-4
abundance: NA
v_gene: TRBV4-2
d_gene: NA

CDR3nt: TGTGCCAGCTGTGACAAGAACACCGGGGAGCTGTTTTTT
CDR3aa: CASCDKNTGELFF
j_gene: TRBJ2-2
abundance: NA
v_gene: TRBV5-8
d_gene: NA

CDR3nt: TGTGCCAGTAGTTGGTCGCAGGGGGTTGGAGGATATGGCTACACCTTC
CDR3aa: CASSWSQGVGGYGYTF
j_gene: TRBJ1-2
abundance: NA
v_gene: TRBV19
d_gene: TRBD1

CDR3nt: TGTGCCGCAACGGGCTCCTACAATGAGCAGTTCTTC
CDR3aa: CAATGSYNEQFF
j_gene: TRBJ2-1
abundance: NA
v_gene: TRBV28
d_gene: NA

CDR3nt: TGCGCCAGCAGCTCAGGGGACCCCAATCAGCCCCAGCATTTT
CDR3aa: CASSSGDPNQPQHF
j_gene: TRBJ1-5
abundance: NA
v_gene: TRBV5-1
d_gene: NA

CDR3nt: TGTGCCAGCAACCAAGGTCCACTATCGCGCGGGCAGGATTCACCCCTCCACTTT
CDR3aa: CASNQGPLSRGQDSPLHF
j_gene: TRBJ1-6
abundance: NA
v_gene: TRBV4-2
d_gene: NA

CDR3nt: TGCGCCAGCAGCGTGACAGGGGAAAGACAAGAGACCCAGTACTTC
CDR3aa: CASSVTGERQETQYF
j_gene: TRBJ2-5
abundance: few
v_gene: TRBV5-1
d_gene: TRBD1

CDR3nt: TGTGCCAGCAGTCCCATGACAGCGGGGACCGGGGAGCTGTTTTTT
CDR3aa: CASSPMTAGTGELFF
j_gene: TRBJ2-2
abundance: NA
v_gene: TRBV6-5
d_gene: TRBD2

CDR3nt: TGCGCCAGCAGCTCAGACGACAGCTATGGCTACACCTTC
CDR3aa: CASSSDDSYGYTF
j_gene: TRBJ1-2
abundance: few
v_gene: TRBV5-1
d_gene: NA

CDR3nt: TGTGCCAGTGGGGGGGGCCAGAGCACCGGGGAGCTGTTTTTT
CDR3aa: CASGGGQSTGELFF
j_gene: TRBJ2-2
abundance: NA
v_gene: TRBV4-2
d_gene: NA

CDR3nt: TGTGCCAGCAGCGGGGAAGGGGATACGCAGTATTTT
CDR3aa: CASSGEGDTQYF
j_gene: TRBJ2-3
abundance: NA
v_gene: TRBV9
d_gene: NA

CDR3nt: TGTGCCAGCAGTTTATGGGGCAGGGGGCAGAATCAGCCCCAGCATTTT
CDR3aa: CASSLWGRGQNQPQHF
j_gene: TRBJ1-5
abundance: NA
v_gene: TRBV28
d_gene: TRBD1

CDR3nt: TGCGCCAGCAGCTTGAAGAGGGAGGTAGCGGGGGGGCTCTACAATGAGCAGTTCTTC
CDR3aa: CASSLKREVAGGLYNEQFF
j_gene: TRBJ2-1
abundance: NA
v_gene: TRBV5-1
d_gene: TRBD2

CDR3nt: TGTGCCAGCAGTTCCCCAGCGACAGGGGGACTGACTACGCTCCACTTT
CDR3aa: CASSSPATGGLTTLHF
j_gene: TRBJ1-6
abundance: NA
v_gene: TRBV28
d_gene: TRBD1

CDR3nt: TGTGCCAGCAGCCGCGGGGCCTCCGAGCAGTACTTC
CDR3aa: CASSRGASEQYF
j_gene: TRBJ2-7
abundance: NA
v_gene: TRBV7-6
d_gene: NA

CDR3nt: TGTGCCATCAGGGGTGGTGACAGCGACATTCAGTACTTC
CDR3aa: CAIRGGDSDIQYF
j_gene: TRBJ2-4
abundance: NA
v_gene: TRBV10-3
d_gene: NA

CDR3nt: TGCAGCGTTGAGGACACAGGGGGCGGAAATGGCTACACCTTC
CDR3aa: CSVEDTGGGNGYTF
j_gene: TRBJ1-2
abundance: NA
v_gene: TRBV29-1
d_gene: TRBD1

CDR3nt: TGTGCCAGCAGTTACTCGCGGAGTGGGGGTTTGGCTTTCTTT
CDR3aa: CASSYSRSGGLAFF
j_gene: TRBJ1-1
abundance: NA
v_gene: TRBV6-6
d_gene: NA

CDR3nt: TGTGCCAGCAGTTTAGGTCAAGGATACTACGAGCAGTACTTC
CDR3aa: CASSLGQGYYEQYF
j_gene: TRBJ2-7
abundance: NA
v_gene: TRBV28
d_gene: NA

CDR3nt: TGTGCCAGCAGCGTAGCTGACAGCAATTCACCCCTCCACTTT
CDR3aa: CASSVADSNSPLHF
j_gene: TRBJ1-6
abundance: NA
v_gene: TRBV9
d_gene: NA

CDR3nt: TGTGCCAGCAGACAAGACATTAACTATGGCTACACCTTC
CDR3aa: CASRQDINYGYTF
j_gene: TRBJ1-2
abundance: once
v_gene: TRBV6-5
d_gene: NA

CDR3nt: TGTGCCAGCAGCTTGGCGCAGGGCGCCTACAATGAGCAGTTCTTC
CDR3aa: CASSLAQGAYNEQFF
j_gene: TRBJ2-1
abundance: NA
v_gene: TRBV5-6
d_gene: NA

CDR3nt: TGTGCCAGCAGTTACAAGGGCGGGCCCTATGGCTACACCTTC
CDR3aa: CASSYKGGPYGYTF
j_gene: TRBJ1-2
abundance: NA
v_gene: TRBV6-5
d_gene: NA

CDR3nt: TGTGCCAGCAGCGACATGAGGTTGCGCAATCAGCCCCAGCATTTT
CDR3aa: CASSDMRLRNQPQHF
j_gene: TRBJ1-5
abundance: NA
v_gene: TRBV6-6
d_gene: NA

CDR3nt: TGTGCCAGCAGCTGGACAGGCTATGGCTACACCTTC
CDR3aa: CASSWTGYGYTF
j_gene: TRBJ1-2
abundance: NA
v_gene: TRBV5-4
d_gene: TRBD1

CDR3nt: TGTGCCAGCAAGCGACAGGCCAATCAGCCCCAGCATTTT
CDR3aa: CASKRQANQPQHF
j_gene: TRBJ1-5
abundance: NA
v_gene: TRBV12-3/TRBV12-4
d_gene: NA

CDR3nt: TGTGCCAGTAGGCCCCGGGGGCCCGATAGCAATCAGCCCCAGCATTTT
CDR3aa: CASRPRGPDSNQPQHF
j_gene: TRBJ1-5
abundance: NA
v_gene: TRBV19
d_gene: NA

CDR3nt: TGTGCCATCAGTGAACTAGCGGAGACCCAGTACTTC
CDR3aa: CAISELAETQYF
j_gene: TRBJ2-5
abundance: once
v_gene: TRBV10-3
d_gene: TRBD2

CDR3nt: TGTGCCAGCTCGGACAGGCGCAATCAGCCCCAGCATTTT
CDR3aa: CASSDRRNQPQHF
j_gene: TRBJ1-5
abundance: NA
v_gene: TRBV18
d_gene: TRBD1

CDR3nt: TGTGCCAGCAGCTTGGTTGTCGGAGCTAGCACAGATACGCAGTATTTT
CDR3aa: CASSLVVGASTDTQYF
j_gene: TRBJ2-3
abundance: once
v_gene: TRBV5-4
d_gene: NA

CDR3nt: TGCAGCGTTGGAGTTTACAATGAGCAGTTCTTC
CDR3aa: CSVGVYNEQFF
j_gene: TRBJ2-1
abundance: NA
v_gene: TRBV29-1
d_gene: NA

CDR3nt: TGTGCCAGCAGCAAATGGGGGGACAGGGCACCTAATGAAAAACTGTTTTTT
CDR3aa: CASSKWGDRAPNEKLFF
j_gene: TRBJ1-4
abundance: NA
v_gene: TRBV21-1
d_gene: NA

CDR3nt: TGTGCCACCAGCGGATACAAGGGGACAGATACGCAGTATTTT
CDR3aa: CATSGYKGTDTQYF
j_gene: TRBJ2-3
abundance: NA
v_gene: TRBV24-1
d_gene: NA

CDR3nt: TGTGCCTGGAGCGGGATCACAGAGAGCTCCTACAATGAGCAGTTCTTC
CDR3aa: CAWSGITESSYNEQFF
j_gene: TRBJ2-1
abundance: NA
v_gene: TRBV30
d_gene: NA

CDR3nt: TGTGCCAGTAGTACCGGACTAGCGGGGGGCACAGATACGCAGTATTTT
CDR3aa: CASSTGLAGGTDTQYF
j_gene: TRBJ2-3
abundance: NA
v_gene: TRBV19
d_gene: TRBD2

CDR3nt: TGTGCCAGCAGCGCACACCCAACTAATGAAAAACTGTTTTTT
CDR3aa: CASSAHPTNEKLFF
j_gene: TRBJ1-4
abundance: NA
v_gene: TRBV9
d_gene: NA

CDR3nt: TGTGCCAGCAGTTTACTAACCCGACTAGCTGCCTACGAGCAGTACTTC
CDR3aa: CASSLLTRLAAYEQYF
j_gene: TRBJ2-7
abundance: NA
v_gene: TRBV28
d_gene: TRBD2

CDR3nt: TGTGCCTGGAGTGGGGACAGCTCCTACGAGCAGTACTTC
CDR3aa: CAWSGDSSYEQYF
j_gene: TRBJ2-7
abundance: NA
v_gene: TRBV30
d_gene: TRBD1

CDR3nt: TGTGCCAGCAGCTCCACCGGGGTCTCTACTGGAAACACCATATATTTT
CDR3aa: CASSSTGVSTGNTIYF
j_gene: TRBJ1-3
abundance: NA
v_gene: TRBV7-2
d_gene: NA

CDR3nt: TGTGCCAGCAGTTTAGGGACCTCCCTGGAAGCTTTCTTT
CDR3aa: CASSLGTSLEAFF
j_gene: TRBJ1-1
abundance: NA
v_gene: TRBV27
d_gene: NA

CDR3nt: TGTGCCAGCTCACAAACAGGGGGCGGGGGCAATCAGCCCCAGCATTTT
CDR3aa: CASSQTGGGGNQPQHF
j_gene: TRBJ1-5
abundance: NA
v_gene: TRBV18
d_gene: TRBD1

CDR3nt: TGCGCCAGCAGCCAAGGACGGGGGAATCAGCCCCAGCATTTT
CDR3aa: CASSQGRGNQPQHF
j_gene: TRBJ1-5
abundance: NA
v_gene: TRBV4-3
d_gene: NA

CDR3nt: TGTGCCACCAGCAGAGATCGACTAGCGGGGCAAGAGACCCAGTACTTC
CDR3aa: CATSRDRLAGQETQYF
j_gene: TRBJ2-5
abundance: NA
v_gene: TRBV15
d_gene: TRBD2

CDR3nt: TGTGCCTGGGCCAGGATCTCCAACGTCCTGACTTTC
CDR3aa: CAWARISNVLTF
j_gene: TRBJ2-6
abundance: NA
v_gene: TRBV30
d_gene: NA

CDR3nt: TGTGCCAGCAGTTCGAGGTTCGCGTTTGTCTATGGCTACACCTTC
CDR3aa: CASSSRFAFVYGYTF
j_gene: TRBJ1-2
abundance: NA
v_gene: TRBV28
d_gene: NA

CDR3nt: TGTGCCAGCACTGGCGGTCCTTCACCCACTGAAGCTTTCTTT
CDR3aa: CASTGGPSPTEAFF
j_gene: TRBJ1-1
abundance: NA
v_gene: TRBV7-2
d_gene: NA

CDR3nt: TGCGCCAGCAGCCGCCCCGGGCTAGCGGGAACCGAGCAGTACTTC
CDR3aa: CASSRPGLAGTEQYF
j_gene: TRBJ2-7
abundance: NA
v_gene: TRBV5-1
d_gene: TRBD2